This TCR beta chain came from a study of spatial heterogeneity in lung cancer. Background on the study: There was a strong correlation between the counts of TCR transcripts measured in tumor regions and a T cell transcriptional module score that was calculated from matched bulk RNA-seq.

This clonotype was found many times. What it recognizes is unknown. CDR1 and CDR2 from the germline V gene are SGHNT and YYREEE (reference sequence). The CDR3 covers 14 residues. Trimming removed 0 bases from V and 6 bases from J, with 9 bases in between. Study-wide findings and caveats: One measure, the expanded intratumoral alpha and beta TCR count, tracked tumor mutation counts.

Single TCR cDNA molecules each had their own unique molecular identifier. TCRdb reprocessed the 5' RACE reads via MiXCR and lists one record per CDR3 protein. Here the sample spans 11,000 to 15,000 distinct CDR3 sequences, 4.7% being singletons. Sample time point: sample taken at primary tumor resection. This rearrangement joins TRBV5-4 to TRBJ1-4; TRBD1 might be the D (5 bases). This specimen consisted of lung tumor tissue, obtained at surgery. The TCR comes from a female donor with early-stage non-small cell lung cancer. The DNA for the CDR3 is TGTGCCAGCAGCTTGGACAGGCGGGATGAAAAACTGTTTTTT. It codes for CASSLDRRDEKLFF.